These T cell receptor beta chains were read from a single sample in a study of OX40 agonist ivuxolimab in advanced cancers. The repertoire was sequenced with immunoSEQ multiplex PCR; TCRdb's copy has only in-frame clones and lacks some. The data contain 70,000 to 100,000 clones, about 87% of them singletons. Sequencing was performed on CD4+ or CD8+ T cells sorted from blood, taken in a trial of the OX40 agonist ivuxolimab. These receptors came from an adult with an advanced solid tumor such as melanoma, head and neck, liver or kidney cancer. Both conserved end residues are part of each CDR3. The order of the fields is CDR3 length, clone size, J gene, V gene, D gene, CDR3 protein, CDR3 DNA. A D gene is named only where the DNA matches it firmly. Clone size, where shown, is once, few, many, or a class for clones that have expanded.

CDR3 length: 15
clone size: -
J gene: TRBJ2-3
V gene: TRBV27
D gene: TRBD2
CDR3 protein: CASSLGAGSTDTQYF
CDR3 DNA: TGTGCCAGCAGTTTAGGAGCGGGAAGCACAGATACGCAGTATTTT

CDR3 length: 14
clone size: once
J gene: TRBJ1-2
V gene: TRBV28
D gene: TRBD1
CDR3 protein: CASRPTGDLIGYTF
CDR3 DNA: TGTGCCAGCAGACCGACAGGGGACCTAATAGGCTACACCTTC

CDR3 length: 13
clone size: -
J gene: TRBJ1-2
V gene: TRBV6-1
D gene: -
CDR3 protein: CASSGTENYGYTF
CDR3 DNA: TGTGCCAGCTCCGGGACGGAAAACTATGGCTACACCTTC

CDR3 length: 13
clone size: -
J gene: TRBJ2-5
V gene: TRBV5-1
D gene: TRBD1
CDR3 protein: CASSTGQLETQYF
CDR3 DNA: TGCGCCAGCAGCACGGGACAGTTAGAGACCCAGTACTTC

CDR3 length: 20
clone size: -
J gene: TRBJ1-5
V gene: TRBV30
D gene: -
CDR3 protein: CAWSPYGGPHLSSGNQPQHF
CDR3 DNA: TGTGCCTGGAGTCCGTACGGAGGACCCCACCTATCTAGCGGCAATCAGCCCCAGCATTTT

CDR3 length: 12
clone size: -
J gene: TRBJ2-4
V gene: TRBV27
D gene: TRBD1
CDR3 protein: CASSTTGDIQYF
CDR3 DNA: TGTGCCAGCAGTACCACAGGGGACATTCAGTACTTC

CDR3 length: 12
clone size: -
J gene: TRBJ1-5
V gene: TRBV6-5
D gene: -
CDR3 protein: CASTILGQPQHF
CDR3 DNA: TGTGCCAGCACTATACTGGGTCAGCCCCAGCATTTT

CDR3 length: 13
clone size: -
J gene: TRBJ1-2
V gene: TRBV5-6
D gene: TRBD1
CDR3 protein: CASSGGQGDGYTF
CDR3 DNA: TGTGCCAGCAGTGGGGGACAGGGGGATGGCTACACCTTC

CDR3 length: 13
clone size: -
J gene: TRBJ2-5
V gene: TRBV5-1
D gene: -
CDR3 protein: CASSLPNQETQYF
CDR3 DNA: TGCGCCAGCAGCTTGCCAAACCAAGAGACCCAGTACTTC

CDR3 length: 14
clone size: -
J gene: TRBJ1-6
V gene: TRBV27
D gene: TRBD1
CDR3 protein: CASSYGTGHSPLHF
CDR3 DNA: TGTGCCAGCAGTTACGGGACAGGCCATTCACCCCTCCACTTT

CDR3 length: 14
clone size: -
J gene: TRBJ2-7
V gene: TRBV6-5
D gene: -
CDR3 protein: CASSYLAGSYEQYF
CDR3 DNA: TGTGCCAGCAGTTATTTGGCAGGATCCTACGAGCAGTACTTC

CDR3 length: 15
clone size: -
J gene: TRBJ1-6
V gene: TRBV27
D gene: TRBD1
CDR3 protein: CASSPTTGIDSPLHF
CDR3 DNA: TGTGCCAGCAGCCCCACGACAGGGATCGATTCACCCCTCCACTTT

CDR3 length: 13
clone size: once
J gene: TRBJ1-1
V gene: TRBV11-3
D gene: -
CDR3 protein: CASSTRTATEAFF
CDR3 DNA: TGTGCCAGCAGCACCCGGACAGCCACTGAAGCTTTCTTT

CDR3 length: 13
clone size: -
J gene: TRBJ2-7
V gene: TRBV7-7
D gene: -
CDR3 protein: CASSLDTAYEQYF
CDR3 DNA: TGTGCTAGCAGCTTAGATACAGCCTACGAGCAGTACTTC

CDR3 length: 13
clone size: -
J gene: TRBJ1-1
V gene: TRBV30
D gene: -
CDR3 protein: CAWSEGRNTEAFF
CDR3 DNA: TGTGCCTGGAGCGAGGGCCGTAACACTGAAGCTTTCTTT

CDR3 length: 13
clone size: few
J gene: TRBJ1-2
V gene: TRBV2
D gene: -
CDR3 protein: CASSEGRADGYTF
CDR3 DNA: TGTGCCAGCAGTGAAGGCAGGGCGGATGGCTACACCTTC

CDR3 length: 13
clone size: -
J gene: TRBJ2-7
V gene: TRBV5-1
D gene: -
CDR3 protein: CASLLTGRNEQYF
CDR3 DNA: TGCGCCAGTCTACTTACAGGGAGGAACGAGCAGTACTTC

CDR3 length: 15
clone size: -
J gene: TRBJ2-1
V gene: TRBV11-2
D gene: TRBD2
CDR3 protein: CASSLEAGGYNEQFF
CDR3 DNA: TGTGCCAGCAGCTTAGAAGCGGGAGGCTACAATGAGCAGTTCTTC

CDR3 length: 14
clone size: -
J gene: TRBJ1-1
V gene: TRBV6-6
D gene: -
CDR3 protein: CASSLVDWGTEAFF
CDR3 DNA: TGTGCCAGCAGTTTGGTTGATTGGGGCACTGAAGCTTTCTTT

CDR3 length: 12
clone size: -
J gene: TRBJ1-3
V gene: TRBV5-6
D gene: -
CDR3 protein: CASSLRGNTIYF
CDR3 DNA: TGTGCCAGCAGCTTGCGGGGAAACACCATATATTTT